The rows below give T cell receptor beta chains drawn from one sample of a study of OX40 agonist ivuxolimab in advanced cancers. Generated by immunoSEQ multiplex PCR, the TCRdb table keeps only in-frame clones and is missing some. Seen here are approximately 130,000 clones, roughly nine tenths observed once, and the top ten hold around 1%. The sequenced sample was CD4+ or CD8+ T cells sorted from blood, obtained in a trial of the OX40 agonist ivuxolimab. These receptors were collected from an adult with an advanced solid tumor such as melanoma, head and neck, liver or kidney cancer. Both conserved end residues are part of each CDR3. Fields, in order: clone size, J gene, D gene, V gene, CDR3 DNA, CDR3 protein. The D gene is left open where the match is weak. For some rows the clone size is stated as once, few or many, or as a class when expanded; others skip it.

abundance: -; j_gene: TRBJ2-5; d_gene: -; v_gene: TRBV2; CDR3nt: TGTGCCAGCAGTGAAGATCGGGGGCGCAAAGAGACCCAGTACTTC; CDR3aa: CASSEDRGRKETQYF
abundance: -; j_gene: TRBJ2-3; d_gene: TRBD1; v_gene: TRBV18; CDR3nt: TGTGCCAGCTCAACCCCGGACAGGGGCGGGAGTGATACGCAGTATTTT; CDR3aa: CASSTPDRGGSDTQYF
abundance: -; j_gene: TRBJ1-1; d_gene: -; v_gene: TRBV2; CDR3nt: TGTGCCAGCAGTGATGGAGCCCTGAACACTGAAGCTTTCTTT; CDR3aa: CASSDGALNTEAFF
abundance: -; j_gene: TRBJ2-7; d_gene: -; v_gene: TRBV30; CDR3nt: TGTGCCTGGAGTTTGGGCAGGACCCCCGAGCAGTACTTC; CDR3aa: CAWSLGRTPEQYF
abundance: -; j_gene: TRBJ2-7; d_gene: -; v_gene: TRBV5-5; CDR3nt: TGTGCCAGCAGCACGGGACCTCCGGACGAGCAGTACTTC; CDR3aa: CASSTGPPDEQYF
abundance: once; j_gene: TRBJ1-3; d_gene: -; v_gene: TRBV28; CDR3nt: TGTGCCAGCAGTCCCGGATGGAACACCATATATTTT; CDR3aa: CASSPGWNTIYF
abundance: -; j_gene: TRBJ2-1; d_gene: -; v_gene: TRBV7-2; CDR3nt: TGTGCCAGCAGCCCTAATTACAATGAGCAGTTCTTC; CDR3aa: CASSPNYNEQFF
abundance: -; j_gene: TRBJ2-2; d_gene: -; v_gene: TRBV18; CDR3nt: TGTGCCAGCTCACCACCGGAGAGGTTCACCGGGGAGCTGTTTTTT; CDR3aa: CASSPPERFTGELFF
abundance: -; j_gene: TRBJ2-3; d_gene: -; v_gene: TRBV7-9; CDR3nt: TGTGCCAGCAGCTTAGCGTCAGATACGCAGTATTTT; CDR3aa: CASSLASDTQYF
abundance: -; j_gene: TRBJ2-1; d_gene: -; v_gene: TRBV28; CDR3nt: TGTGCCAGCAGTTTGGGAACGGCGGGAAAGATTAATGAGCAGTTCTTC; CDR3aa: CASSLGTAGKINEQFF
abundance: -; j_gene: TRBJ2-2; d_gene: TRBD1; v_gene: TRBV11-2; CDR3nt: TGTGCCAGCAGCTTAGTTCAGGGACAGGGGAACACCGGGGAGCTGTTTTTT; CDR3aa: CASSLVQGQGNTGELFF
abundance: once; j_gene: TRBJ2-3; d_gene: -; v_gene: TRBV7-9; CDR3nt: TGTGCCAGCAGCCAGGTAGATACGCAGTATTTT; CDR3aa: CASSQVDTQYF
abundance: -; j_gene: TRBJ1-4; d_gene: TRBD1; v_gene: TRBV6-6; CDR3nt: TGTGCCAGCAGCCCGGGACAGGGGCCCGAAAAACTGTTTTTT; CDR3aa: CASSPGQGPEKLFF
abundance: -; j_gene: TRBJ1-5; d_gene: -; v_gene: TRBV28; CDR3nt: TGTGCCAGCAGTTTATCGGGAGGACTGGCCGTCAATCAGCCCCAGCATTTT; CDR3aa: CASSLSGGLAVNQPQHF
abundance: -; j_gene: TRBJ1-2; d_gene: -; v_gene: TRBV5-4; CDR3nt: TGTGCCAGCAGCCATTCTCAGCGGGGGACAACTAACTATGGCTACACCTTC; CDR3aa: CASSHSQRGTTNYGYTF
abundance: -; j_gene: TRBJ2-7; d_gene: -; v_gene: TRBV7-2; CDR3nt: TGTGCCAGCAGCCGACAGAGGTCTGGGAACGAGCAGTACTTC; CDR3aa: CASSRQRSGNEQYF
abundance: -; j_gene: TRBJ1-3; d_gene: -; v_gene: TRBV6-1; CDR3nt: TGTGCCAGCAGCTCAGGCCCTGCGGGAGGAAACACCATATATTTT; CDR3aa: CASSSGPAGGNTIYF
abundance: -; j_gene: TRBJ1-1; d_gene: -; v_gene: TRBV6-5; CDR3nt: TGTGCCAGCTCTTTAAGCCGGAACACTGAAGCTTTCTTT; CDR3aa: CASSLSRNTEAFF
abundance: -; j_gene: TRBJ1-5; d_gene: -; v_gene: TRBV18; CDR3nt: TGTGCCAGCTCACCGATCCCGGGAGATCAGCCCCAGCATTTT; CDR3aa: CASSPIPGDQPQHF
abundance: -; j_gene: TRBJ1-5; d_gene: -; v_gene: TRBV5-1; CDR3nt: TGCGCCAGCAGCTTGGGTCCGGAACAGCCCCAGCATTTT; CDR3aa: CASSLGPEQPQHF
abundance: -; j_gene: TRBJ2-7; d_gene: -; v_gene: TRBV4-2; CDR3nt: TGTGCCAGCAGCCAAGAAGTAGCGACTAGTTCGACCGAGCAGTACTTC; CDR3aa: CASSQEVATSSTEQYF
abundance: -; j_gene: TRBJ2-7; d_gene: TRBD1; v_gene: TRBV6-4; CDR3nt: TGTGCCAGCACCCCGGGACAGGGCTACGAGCAGTACTTC; CDR3aa: CASTPGQGYEQYF
abundance: -; j_gene: TRBJ2-1; d_gene: TRBD2; v_gene: TRBV6-5; CDR3nt: TGTGCCAGCAGTTCCAGACTAGCGGGAGGAGGGCTTGAGCAGTTCTTC; CDR3aa: CASSSRLAGGGLEQFF
abundance: once; j_gene: TRBJ2-3; d_gene: -; v_gene: TRBV14; CDR3nt: TGTGCCAGCAGCTATGGGCTAGGGGATACAGATACGCAGTATTTT; CDR3aa: CASSYGLGDTDTQYF
abundance: -; j_gene: TRBJ2-5; d_gene: -; v_gene: TRBV10-1; CDR3nt: TGCGCCACAGCTCCGGGACAATTGGGATCACTAGAGACCCAGTACTTC; CDR3aa: CATAPGQLGSLETQYF
abundance: -; j_gene: TRBJ2-7; d_gene: TRBD2; v_gene: TRBV11-2; CDR3nt: TGTGCCAGCAGCTTAGAAGGACTAGGGCTTATATACGAGCAGTACTTC; CDR3aa: CASSLEGLGLIYEQYF
abundance: -; j_gene: TRBJ1-1; d_gene: -; v_gene: TRBV5-1; CDR3nt: TGCGCCAGCAGCATGGGACTATATGTGGGCACGGCTTTCTTT; CDR3aa: CASSMGLYVGTAFF
abundance: -; j_gene: TRBJ2-7; d_gene: -; v_gene: TRBV7-2; CDR3nt: TGTGCCAGCAGCTTCCACCAGGCTCTCTACGAGCAGTACTTC; CDR3aa: CASSFHQALYEQYF
abundance: -; j_gene: TRBJ2-1; d_gene: -; v_gene: TRBV11-3; CDR3nt: TGTGCCTCCGAGGTTACGTCGAACAATGAGCAGTTCTTC; CDR3aa: CASEVTSNNEQFF
abundance: -; j_gene: TRBJ2-5; d_gene: -; v_gene: TRBV10-3; CDR3nt: TGTGCCATCAGTGGCCCTAGCCGGTACCAAGAGACCCAGTACTTC; CDR3aa: CAISGPSRYQETQYF
abundance: -; j_gene: TRBJ1-3; d_gene: -; v_gene: TRBV27; CDR3nt: TGTGCCAGCAGCCCAGATACTGGAAACACCATATATTTT; CDR3aa: CASSPDTGNTIYF
abundance: -; j_gene: TRBJ2-7; d_gene: -; v_gene: TRBV7-2; CDR3nt: TGTGCCAGCAGCTCAGCCTTCGAGCAGTACTTC; CDR3aa: CASSSAFEQYF
abundance: -; j_gene: TRBJ1-3; d_gene: -; v_gene: TRBV10-2; CDR3nt: TGCGCCAGCAGTGAGTCTCCCCCGATCTCTGGAAACACCATATATTTT; CDR3aa: CASSESPPISGNTIYF
abundance: -; j_gene: TRBJ2-3; d_gene: TRBD2; v_gene: TRBV27; CDR3nt: TGTGCCAGCAGTCATATAGCGGGAGGCCCCGATACGCAGTATTTT; CDR3aa: CASSHIAGGPDTQYF
abundance: -; j_gene: TRBJ1-3; d_gene: TRBD1; v_gene: TRBV28; CDR3nt: TGTGCCAGCAGTTTAGCAGGGGGCTCTGGAAACACCATATATTTT; CDR3aa: CASSLAGGSGNTIYF
abundance: -; j_gene: TRBJ2-7; d_gene: -; v_gene: TRBV19; CDR3nt: TGTGCCAGTAGCGAGACAGGACGCCATATCTACGAGCAGTACTTC; CDR3aa: CASSETGRHIYEQYF
abundance: -; j_gene: TRBJ2-2; d_gene: TRBD1; v_gene: TRBV7-9; CDR3nt: TGTGCCAGCAGCGGTACGACTTTGACAGGGCGGAACACCGGGGAGCTGTTTTTT; CDR3aa: CASSGTTLTGRNTGELFF
abundance: -; j_gene: TRBJ1-1; d_gene: -; v_gene: TRBV7-9; CDR3nt: TGTGCCAGCAGCGGTGCGGGGAGGCGGGGCACTGAAGCTTTCTTT; CDR3aa: CASSGAGRRGTEAFF
abundance: -; j_gene: TRBJ2-7; d_gene: -; v_gene: TRBV7-9; CDR3nt: TGTGCCAGCAGCGCCGTTGGCACAGGGCTCTACGAGCAGTACTTC; CDR3aa: CASSAVGTGLYEQYF
abundance: -; j_gene: TRBJ2-7; d_gene: -; v_gene: TRBV6-5; CDR3nt: TGTGCCAGCAGTTACTCGCCGACACCGGTGAGAGAGCAGTACTTC; CDR3aa: CASSYSPTPVREQYF
abundance: -; j_gene: TRBJ2-5; d_gene: TRBD2; v_gene: TRBV4-3; CDR3nt: TGCGCCAGCAGCCAAGATCTCCCACTAGCGGGAGATTGGGGAGAGACCCAGTACTTC; CDR3aa: CASSQDLPLAGDWGETQYF
abundance: -; j_gene: TRBJ1-2; d_gene: -; v_gene: TRBV11-3; CDR3nt: TGTGCCAGCAGCTTAGATCTGGACAGTACTAACTATGGCTACACCTTC; CDR3aa: CASSLDLDSTNYGYTF
abundance: -; j_gene: TRBJ1-2; d_gene: TRBD1; v_gene: TRBV6-5; CDR3nt: TGTGCCAGCAGTCGTACCGGGACAGCTAACTATGGCTACACCTTC; CDR3aa: CASSRTGTANYGYTF
abundance: -; j_gene: TRBJ2-1; d_gene: TRBD2; v_gene: TRBV7-2; CDR3nt: TGTGCCAGCAGCTTAAACCTAGCGGGAGTGGCCCAGTTCTTC; CDR3aa: CASSLNLAGVAQFF
abundance: -; j_gene: TRBJ2-7; d_gene: -; v_gene: TRBV21-1; CDR3nt: TGTGCCAGCAGCAAATTCTGTGAGGCCTCCTACGAGCAGTACTTC; CDR3aa: CASSKFCEASYEQYF
abundance: -; j_gene: TRBJ2-7; d_gene: TRBD2; v_gene: TRBV5-1; CDR3nt: TGCGCCAGCCGAGAGCGGGAGGGGGTCTCCTACGAGCAGTACTTC; CDR3aa: CASREREGVSYEQYF